This paragraph reports one T cell receptor (beta chain). This same CDR3 is encoded by further DNA sequences in the sample. These data come from a study of shared clonotypes between healthy human individuals. The CDR3 runs 14 residues. Germline lookup yields CDR1 SEHNR and CDR2 FQNEAQ (reference sequence). V lost 5 bases to trimming and J lost 5 bases; unmatched junction nucleotides: 7. Generated by immunoSEQ multiplex PCR, the TCRdb table keeps only in-frame clones and is missing some. The sample has about 480,000 clones, approximately 85% seen once. The sample taken for sequencing was PBMCs. The clonotype originates from a woman aged 40 to 50 in good health. Some clones in this sample may be carry-over from other donors' samples. The chain recombines TRBV7-9 with TRBJ1-1, with 8 bases that match TRBD1. The CDR3 region has the DNA TGTGCCAGCAGCCCCACAGGGGGAGGGACTGAAGCTTTCTTT. It translates to CASSPTGGGTEAFF.